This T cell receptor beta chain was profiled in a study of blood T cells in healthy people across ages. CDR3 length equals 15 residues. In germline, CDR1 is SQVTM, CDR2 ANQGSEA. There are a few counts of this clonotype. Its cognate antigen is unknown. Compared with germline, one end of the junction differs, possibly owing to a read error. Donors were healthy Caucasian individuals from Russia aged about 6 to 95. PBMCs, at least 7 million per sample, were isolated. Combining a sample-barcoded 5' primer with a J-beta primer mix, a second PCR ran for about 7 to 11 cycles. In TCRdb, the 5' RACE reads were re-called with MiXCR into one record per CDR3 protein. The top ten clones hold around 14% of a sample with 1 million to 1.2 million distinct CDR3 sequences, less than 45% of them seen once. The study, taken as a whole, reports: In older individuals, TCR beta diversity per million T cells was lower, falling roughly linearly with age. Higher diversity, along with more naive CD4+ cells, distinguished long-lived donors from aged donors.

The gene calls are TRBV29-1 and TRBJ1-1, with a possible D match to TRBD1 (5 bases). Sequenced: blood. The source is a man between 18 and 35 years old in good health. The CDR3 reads CSVEVPAREDTEAFF. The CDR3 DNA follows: TGCAGTGTTGAAGTGCCCGCCAGGGAGGACACTGAAGCTTTCTTT.